One and the same sample provided the 23 T cell receptor beta chains below, sequenced in a study of response to subunit inactivated influenza vaccine. TCRdb re-analysed the RT-PCR reads in MiXCR, keeping a single row per CDR3 protein. The table has fewer than 250,000 distinct CDR3 sequences, over 13% seen once; the top ten hold about 25%. Source: CD8+ T cells sorted from PBMCs, taken approximately 5 days after vaccination. The receptors originated from a man aged 45 to 65 who received an inactivated influenza vaccine.

This clonotype has just a few counts. The rearrangement joins TRBV12-3 or TRBV12-4 to TRBJ2-5; 8 bases agree with TRBD2. CDR3 length: 16 amino acids. The CDR3 nucleotides are TGTTATGCGGCCCAGGGTGCGGGGGGCCGTGGGGAGACCCAGTACTTC. It codes for CYAAQGAGGRGETQYF.

A few counts support this clonotype. This sequence joins TRBV28 and TRBJ2-1; D not certain. This CDR3 has 16 amino acids. Germline CDR1 reads MDHEN; CDR2 reads SYDVKM. The ends were cut back, 1 base at V and 4 bases at J, with 14 bases in the middle. CDR3 sequence reads: CASSLYGRRRYNEQFF. The DNA for the CDR3 is TGTGCCAGCAGTTTATACGGCAGGAGAAGGTACAATGAGCAGTTCTTC.

This clonotype was seen a handful of times. The V and J genes are TRBV27 and TRBJ2-1, with D unresolved. There are 14 residues in the CDR3. Germline V gene sequence: CDR1 MNHEY, CDR2 SMNVEV (reference sequence). Trimming pared 3 bases from V and 0 bases from J, leaving 6 bases between. The CDR3 DNA follows: TGTGCCAGCAGTTTTTGGAGCTCCTACAATGAGCAGTTCTTC. It translates to CASSFWSSYNEQFF.

CDR3 amino acids: CAEGGFLNTEAFF. DNA of the CDR3: TGTGCTGAGGGGGGTTTTCTGAACACTGAAGCTTTCTTT. This chain uses TRBV7-9 with TRBJ1-1, with a possible D match to TRBD1 (6 bases). Per germline, CDR1 SEHNR and CDR2 FQNEAQ (reference sequence). This CDR3 comprises 13 residues.

This clonotype showed up just a few times. V gene TRBV4-2 combines with J gene TRBJ2-7, with D hard to call. Germline V gene data show CDR1 as LGHNA and CDR2 as YNFKEQ. V was clipped by 0 bases and J by 2 bases, with 11 bases between them. The CDR3 is made up of 15 amino acids. Here the CDR3 reads CASSQDYNSAYEQYF. CDR3 nucleotide sequence: TGTGCCAGCAGCCAAGACTACAACTCAGCCTACGAGCAGTACTTC.

In its sample, this clonotype was seen a few times. The chain recombines TRBV27 with TRBJ2-3; the D is unclear. The germline gives CDR1 MNHEY, CDR2 SMNVEV (reference sequence). Trimming removed 2 bases at V and 2 bases at J, with 8 bases between. There are 14 residues in the CDR3. CDR3: CASSLNPYTDTQYF. The CDR3 DNA reads as TGTGCCAGCAGTTTAAACCCATACACAGATACGCAGTATTTT.

V is TRBV7-9 and J is TRBJ2-3; 9 bases are a match to TRBD2. The germline CDR1 and CDR2 sequences are SEHNR and FQNEAQ (reference sequence). The V and J ends lost 0 bases and 7 bases, in that order; junction bases with no gene match: 2. CDR3 length equals 14 residues. In DNA form, the CDR3 reads TGTGCCAGCAGCTTAGCGCGGGAGGGATATACGCAGTATTTT. This translates into CASSLAREGYTQYF.

Turning to this clonotype: It may be a read error: a sequence one base away is much more abundant. The chain employs TRBV20-1 and TRBJ2-7; D is perhaps TRBD2 (5 bases). Germline CDR1 and CDR2: DFQATT and SNEGSKA (reference sequence). Trimming took off 1 base at V and 3 bases at J, with 13 bases between the two ends. CDR3 length equals 14 residues. CDR3 sequence reads: CSARGLTVDYEQYF. CDR3 bases: TGCAGTGCTAGAGGACTAACGGTGGACTACGAGCAGTACTTC.

This clonotype has at least ten counts. The rearrangement links TRBV6-2 or TRBV6-3 to TRBJ2-4; D unresolved. CDR3 length equals 20 residues. CDR1 and CDR2 from the germline V gene are MNHEY and SVGEGT. Deletions cut 0 bases from V and 0 bases from J, with 21 bases between. CDR3 loop: CASSYSISPRQGLAKNIQYF. The CDR3 bases are TGTGCCAGCAGTTACTCAATCAGCCCCCGACAAGGATTAGCCAAAAACATTCAGTACTTC.

This clonotype turned up a few times. The chain is built from TRBV6-1 and TRBJ2-7; D is possibly TRBD1 (6 bases). The CDR3 covers 14 residues. The V gene lost 4 bases and the J gene lost 0 bases, with 10 bases spanning the gap. Germline lookup yields CDR1 MNHNS and CDR2 SASEGT. DNA of the CDR3: TGTGCCAGCAGTGTCGGGACATTCTCCTACGAGCAGTACTTC. Residues: CASSVGTFSYEQYF.

The rearrangement joins TRBV29-1 to TRBJ2-2; D might be TRBD2 (5 bases). This CDR3 is built from 13 residues. Germline assignment: CDR1 SQVTM and CDR2 ANQGSEA. With 5 bases removed from V and 7 bases from J, the gap between germline ends came to 14 bases. The chain's CDR3 is CSVLSGTNGELFF. CDR3 in DNA: TGCAGCGTTCTATCGGGAACCAACGGGGAGCTGTTTTTT.

This clonotype was counted only a few times. This sequence joins TRBV2 and TRBJ1-6; 10 bases map to TRBD1. Germline CDR1 SNHLY, CDR2 FYNNEI. The CDR3 totals 15 residues. Trimming removed 6 bases from V and 10 bases from J; junction bases left unmatched: 9. The CDR3 nucleotides read TGTGCCAGCAGCGATGACAGGGGGCGCGGGTCACCCCTCCACTTT. Protein: CASSDDRGRGSPLHF.

The J gene is TRBJ2-5, the V gene TRBV11-2; 14 nucleotides align to TRBD2. J gave up 5 bases and V 5 bases, and 16 bases lay outside the gene matches. The germline V gene encodes CDR1 SGHAT and CDR2 FQNNGV. The CDR3 is 19 residues long. CDR3 DNA sequence: TGTGCCAGCAGCCAAACGGCGCGACTAGCGGGAGGGCTTCGGGAGACCCAGTACTTC. Protein product: CASSQTARLAGGLRETQYF.

This clonotype was recorded at least ten times. The V call is TRBV11-3, the J call TRBJ2-1; 10 positions match TRBD2. Germline CDR1 and CDR2: SGHNT and YENEEA. There are 19 residues in the CDR3. After removal of 1 base from V and 2 bases from J, the junction contained 11 bases not matched to a gene. The CDR3 region is CASSLGASGGGFPYNEQFF. DNA of the CDR3: TGTGCCAGCAGCTTAGGGGCTAGCGGGGGAGGATTCCCCTACAATGAGCAGTTCTTC.

The chain has TRBV20-1 and TRBJ2-1, with 16 bases identical to TRBD2. The CDR3 length is 17 residues. Germline V gene lookup returns CDR1 DFQATT and CDR2 SNEGSKA (reference sequence). With V trimmed by 3 bases and J by 2 bases, 4 bases remained unmatched. This CDR3 reads CSASGTSGRVPYNEQFF. The CDR3 coding sequence is TGCAGTGCTAGTGGGACTAGCGGGAGGGTCCCCTACAATGAGCAGTTCTTC.

V gene TRBV12-3 or TRBV12-4 combines with J gene TRBJ2-1; TRBD2 is a possible D gene (5 bases). The CDR3 is made up of 13 amino acids. The V end lost 6 bases, the J end lost 7 bases, and 13 bases lay between the germline ends. The CDR3 is CASRPGNKNEQFF. CDR3 DNA sequence: TGTGCCAGCAGACCGGGGAACAAGAATGAGCAGTTCTTC.

The rearrangement uses TRBV10-3 and TRBJ2-5; D is unclear. Trimming pared 3 bases from V and 2 bases from J, leaving 7 bases between. This CDR3 is built from 13 residues. In germline, CDR1 is ENHRY, CDR2 SYGVKD. Here the CDR3 DNA reads TGTGCCATCAGTGAATCTTCTCAAGAGACCCAGTACTTC. As protein: CAISESSQETQYF.

In its sample, this clonotype was seen many times. The chain links TRBV28 to TRBJ2-2; D remains ambiguous. V was clipped by 3 bases and J by 2 bases, with 7 bases between them. The CDR3 is 14 residues long. Germline CDR1 reads MDHEN; CDR2 reads SYDVKM. CDR3 protein: CASSLSVNTGELFF. CDR3 nucleotides: TGTGCCAGCAGTTTGAGCGTAAACACCGGGGAGCTGTTTTTT.

The chain is built from TRBV6-1 and TRBJ2-3; perhaps TRBD2 as D (6 bases). V was pared by 7 bases and J by 5 bases, with 16 bases between. The CDR3 has 14 residues. Germline V lookup: CDR1 MNHNS, CDR2 SASEGT. The CDR3 loop reads CASTPPGAGDTQYF. In DNA form, the CDR3 reads TGTGCCAGCACTCCACCGGGAGCAGGAGATACGCAGTATTTT.

In its sample, this clonotype was seen a few times. The chain recombines TRBV20-1 with TRBJ1-5, with D possibly being TRBD1 (5 bases). Germline V gene data show CDR1 as DFQATT and CDR2 as SNEGSKA (reference sequence). The CDR3 extends over 13 amino acids. The ends were cut back, 3 bases at V and 6 bases at J, with 12 bases in the middle. The CDR3 here is CSASGGLGQPQHF. The CDR3 nucleotides read TGCAGTGCTAGTGGGGGACTAGGTCAGCCCCAGCATTTT.

This clonotype showed up just a few times. The chain is built from TRBV27 and TRBJ2-7; D is perhaps TRBD2 (5 bases). The germline CDR1 and CDR2 sequences are MNHEY and SMNVEV (reference sequence). This CDR3 spans 13 amino acids. Trimming pared 2 bases from V and 6 bases from J, leaving 11 bases between. CDR3 bases: TGTGCCAGCAGTTTACTGGCCGAGGGCGAGCAGTACTTC. Its protein product is CASSLLAEGEQYF.

The chain uses TRBV6-1 and TRBJ2-2; weak D call: TRBD2 (7 bases). CDR1 is MNHNS, CDR2 SASEGT, per germline. This CDR3 comprises 14 residues. Trimming pared 6 bases from V and 7 bases from J, leaving 15 bases between. The CDR3 region is CASSQPGGGGELFF. DNA of the CDR3: TGTGCCAGCAGCCAGCCGGGGGGCGGCGGGGAGCTGTTTTTT.

This clonotype was seen a handful of times. This chain connects TRBV10-3 to TRBJ2-5; 10 bases fit TRBD2. CDR1 and CDR2 (germline): ENHRY, SYGVKD. The ends lost 6 bases at V and 2 bases at J; junction bases unmatched: 9. The CDR3 covers 16 residues. CDR3 protein: CAISAMASGRQETQYF. In DNA, the CDR3 is TGTGCCATCAGCGCGATGGCTAGCGGGAGACAAGAGACCCAGTACTTC.